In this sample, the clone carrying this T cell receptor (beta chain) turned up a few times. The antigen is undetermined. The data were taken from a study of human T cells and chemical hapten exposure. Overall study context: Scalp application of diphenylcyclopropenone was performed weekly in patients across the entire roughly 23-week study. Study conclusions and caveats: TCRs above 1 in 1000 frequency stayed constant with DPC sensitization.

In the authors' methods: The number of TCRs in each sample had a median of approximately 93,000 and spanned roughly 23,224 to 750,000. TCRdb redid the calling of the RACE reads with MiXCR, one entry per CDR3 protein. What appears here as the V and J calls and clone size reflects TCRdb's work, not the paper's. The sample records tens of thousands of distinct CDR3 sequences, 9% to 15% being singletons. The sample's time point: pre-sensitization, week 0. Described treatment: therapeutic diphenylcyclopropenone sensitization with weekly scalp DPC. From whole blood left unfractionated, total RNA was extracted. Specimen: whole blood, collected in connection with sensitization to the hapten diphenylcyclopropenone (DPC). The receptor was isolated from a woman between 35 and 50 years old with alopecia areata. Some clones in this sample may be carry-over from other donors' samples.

CDR3 protein: CASRLYYGPPQGDTQYF. The CDR3 region has the DNA TGCGCCAGCAGGCTTTATTACGGGCCCCCACAGGGTGATACGCAGTATTTT. This chain uses TRBV4-1 with TRBJ2-3; D perhaps matches TRBD1 (6 bases). Germline V gene data show CDR1 as MGHRA and CDR2 as YSYEKL. This CDR3 contains 17 residues. The germline V and J ends were trimmed by 6 bases and 6 bases, with 25 bases remaining between them.